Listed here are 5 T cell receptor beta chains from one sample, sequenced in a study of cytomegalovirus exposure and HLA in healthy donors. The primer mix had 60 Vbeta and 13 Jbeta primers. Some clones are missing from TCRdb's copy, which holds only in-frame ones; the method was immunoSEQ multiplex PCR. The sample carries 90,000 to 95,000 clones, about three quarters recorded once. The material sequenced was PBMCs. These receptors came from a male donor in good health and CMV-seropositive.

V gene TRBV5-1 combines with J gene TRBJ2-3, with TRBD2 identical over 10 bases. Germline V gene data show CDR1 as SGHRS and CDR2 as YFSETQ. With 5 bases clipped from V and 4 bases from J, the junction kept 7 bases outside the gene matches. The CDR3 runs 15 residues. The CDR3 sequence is CASRPSGSVADTQYF. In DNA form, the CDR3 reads TGCGCCAGCAGGCCTAGCGGGAGTGTCGCAGATACGCAGTATTTT.

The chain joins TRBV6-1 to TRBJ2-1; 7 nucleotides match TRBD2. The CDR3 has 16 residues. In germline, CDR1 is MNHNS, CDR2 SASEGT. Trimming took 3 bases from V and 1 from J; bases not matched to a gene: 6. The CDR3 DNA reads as TGTGCCAGCAGTGAGGGGCGGACTAGGTCCTACAATGAGCAGTTCTTC. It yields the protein CASSEGRTRSYNEQFF.

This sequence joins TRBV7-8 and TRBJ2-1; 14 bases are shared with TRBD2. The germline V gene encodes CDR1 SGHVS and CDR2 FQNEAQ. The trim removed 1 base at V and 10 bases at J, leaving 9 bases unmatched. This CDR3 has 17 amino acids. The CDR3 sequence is CASSLGGLAGAGGEQFF. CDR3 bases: TGTGCCAGCAGCTTAGGGGGACTAGCGGGAGCTGGGGGGGAGCAGTTCTTC.

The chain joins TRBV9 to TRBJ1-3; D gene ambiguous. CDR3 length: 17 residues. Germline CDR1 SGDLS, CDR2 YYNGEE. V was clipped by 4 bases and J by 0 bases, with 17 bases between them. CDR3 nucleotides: TGTGCCAGCAGCAAATCAATCGGGGAGAGCTCTGGAAACACCATATATTTT. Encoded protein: CASSKSIGESSGNTIYF. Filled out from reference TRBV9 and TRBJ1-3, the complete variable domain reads DSGVTQTPKHLITATGQRVTLRCSPRSGDLSVYWYQQSLDQGLQFLIQYYNGEERAKGNILERFSAQQFPDLHSELNLSSLELGDSALYFCASSKSIGESSGNTIYFGEGSWLTVV.

In nucleotides, the CDR3 is TGTGCCAGCAGCCAAGGTCCCCGGGGACTCGCCCCCTACGAGCAGTACTTC. This translates into CASSQGPRGLAPYEQYF. V usage is TRBV14 and J usage is TRBJ2-7; D is possibly TRBD2 (6 bases). CDR3 length equals 17 residues. V was shortened by 1 base and J by 2 bases, with 18 bases between the two germline ends. Germline V CDR1 and CDR2: SGHDN, FVKESK.